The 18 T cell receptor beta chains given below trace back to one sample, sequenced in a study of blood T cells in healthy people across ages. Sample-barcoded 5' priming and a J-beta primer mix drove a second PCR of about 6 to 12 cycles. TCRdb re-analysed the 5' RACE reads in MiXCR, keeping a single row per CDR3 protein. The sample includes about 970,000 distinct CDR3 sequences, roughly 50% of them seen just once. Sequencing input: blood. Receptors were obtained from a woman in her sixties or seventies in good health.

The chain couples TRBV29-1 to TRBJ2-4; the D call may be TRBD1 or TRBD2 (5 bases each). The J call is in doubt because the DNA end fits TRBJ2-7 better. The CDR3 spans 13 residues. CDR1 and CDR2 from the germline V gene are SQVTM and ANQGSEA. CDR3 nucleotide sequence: TGCGGCGCCGGAACCGGGACGGAATACGAGCAGTACTTC. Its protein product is CGAGTGTEYEQYF.

CDR3 nucleotide sequence: TGCGCCAGCACCCCAGCCGGGACCATGACGAGCGAGCAGTACTTC. It specifies CASTPAGTMTSEQYF. The gene calls are TRBV5-1 and TRBJ2-7; D may be TRBD1 or TRBD2 (5 bases each). The CDR3 runs to 15 residues. Germline lookup yields CDR1 SGHRS and CDR2 YFSETQ. Trimming cost V 6 bases and J 6 bases, with 22 bases left between them.

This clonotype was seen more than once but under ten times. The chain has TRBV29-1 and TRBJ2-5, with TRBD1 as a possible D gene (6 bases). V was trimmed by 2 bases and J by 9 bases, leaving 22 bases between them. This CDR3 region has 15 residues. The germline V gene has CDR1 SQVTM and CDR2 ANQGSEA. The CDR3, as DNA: TGCAGCGTTGAAAGATTATCGGACAGCCCAGGGGCCCAGTACTTC. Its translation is CSVERLSDSPGAQYF.

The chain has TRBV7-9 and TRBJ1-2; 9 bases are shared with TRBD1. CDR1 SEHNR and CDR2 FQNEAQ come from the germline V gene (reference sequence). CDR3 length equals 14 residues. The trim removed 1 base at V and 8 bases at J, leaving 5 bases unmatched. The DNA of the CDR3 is TGTGCCAGCAGCTTAGTTGGGACAGGGTACGGCTACACCTTC. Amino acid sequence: CASSLVGTGYGYTF.

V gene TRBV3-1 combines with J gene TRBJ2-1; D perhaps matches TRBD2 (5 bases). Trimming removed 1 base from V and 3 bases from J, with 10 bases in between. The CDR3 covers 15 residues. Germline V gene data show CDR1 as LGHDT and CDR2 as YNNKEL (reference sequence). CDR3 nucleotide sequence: TGTGCCAGCAGCCAAGGGTGGGAGCACTACAATGAGCAGTTCTTC. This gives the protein CASSQGWEHYNEQFF.

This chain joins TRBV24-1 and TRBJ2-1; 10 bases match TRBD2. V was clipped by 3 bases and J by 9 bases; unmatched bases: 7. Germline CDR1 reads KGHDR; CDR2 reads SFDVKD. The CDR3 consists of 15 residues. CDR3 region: CATSDKSGRASEQFF. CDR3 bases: TGTGCCACCAGTGATAAGAGCGGGAGGGCGAGTGAGCAGTTCTTC.

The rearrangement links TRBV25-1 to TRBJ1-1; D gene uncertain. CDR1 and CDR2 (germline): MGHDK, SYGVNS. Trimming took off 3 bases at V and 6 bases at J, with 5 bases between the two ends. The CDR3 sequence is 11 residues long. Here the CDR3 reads CASSDVAEAFF. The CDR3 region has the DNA TGTGCCAGCAGTGACGTGGCTGAAGCTTTCTTT.

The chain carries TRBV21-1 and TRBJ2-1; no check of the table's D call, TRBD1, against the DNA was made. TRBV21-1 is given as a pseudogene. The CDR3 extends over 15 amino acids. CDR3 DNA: TGTGCCAGCAGCAAAACTGAGACAGGGCTCAATGAGCAGTTCTTC. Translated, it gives CASSKTETGLNEQFF.

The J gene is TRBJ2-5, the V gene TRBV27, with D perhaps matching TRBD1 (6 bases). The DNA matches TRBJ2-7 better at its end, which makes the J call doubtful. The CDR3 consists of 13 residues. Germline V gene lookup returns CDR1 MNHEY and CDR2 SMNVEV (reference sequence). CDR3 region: CASSFTSTGEQYF. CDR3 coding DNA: TGTGCCAGCAGTTTTACCTCGACAGGCGAGCAGTACTTC.

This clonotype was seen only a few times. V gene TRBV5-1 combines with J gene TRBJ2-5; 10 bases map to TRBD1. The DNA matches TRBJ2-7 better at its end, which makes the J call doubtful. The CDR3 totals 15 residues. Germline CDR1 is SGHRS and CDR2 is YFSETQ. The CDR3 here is CASSTTGTGVNEQYF. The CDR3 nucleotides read TGCGCCAGCAGCACGACCGGGACAGGGGTTAACGAGCAGTACTTC.

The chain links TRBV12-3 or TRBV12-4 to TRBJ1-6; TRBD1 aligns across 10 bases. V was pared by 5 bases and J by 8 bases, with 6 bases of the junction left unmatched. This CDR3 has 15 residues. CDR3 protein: CASSAGQGMDSPLHF. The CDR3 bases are TGTGCCAGCAGTGCGGGACAGGGGATGGATTCACCCCTCCACTTT.

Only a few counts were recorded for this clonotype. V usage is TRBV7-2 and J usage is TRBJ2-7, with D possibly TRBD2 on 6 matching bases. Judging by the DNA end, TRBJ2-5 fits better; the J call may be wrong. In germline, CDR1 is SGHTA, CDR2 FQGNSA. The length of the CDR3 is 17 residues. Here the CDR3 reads CASSLAPTGSPQETQYF. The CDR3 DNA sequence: TGTGCCAGCAGCTTGGCTCCTACCGGGAGCCCCCAAGAGACCCAGTACTTC.

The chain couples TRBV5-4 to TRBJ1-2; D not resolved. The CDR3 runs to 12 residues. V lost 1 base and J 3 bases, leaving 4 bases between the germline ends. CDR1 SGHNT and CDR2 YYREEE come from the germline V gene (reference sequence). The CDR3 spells CASSLNYYGYTF. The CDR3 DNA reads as TGTGCCAGCAGCTTGAACTACTATGGCTACACCTTC.

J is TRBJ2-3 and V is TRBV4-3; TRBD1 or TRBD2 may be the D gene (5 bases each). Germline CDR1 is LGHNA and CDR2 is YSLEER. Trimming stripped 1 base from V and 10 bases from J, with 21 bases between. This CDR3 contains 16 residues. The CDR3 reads CASSQARGRATTPQYF. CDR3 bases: TGCGCCAGCAGCCAAGCCCGGGGACGGGCCACAACACCGCAGTATTTT.

This CDR3 reads CASSHPQREAHYNEQFF. Written as DNA, the CDR3 is TGCGCCAGCAGCCACCCCCAGCGGGAGGCCCACTACAATGAGCAGTTCTTC. The chain combines TRBV4-1 with TRBJ2-1, with 9 nucleotides matching TRBD2. Trimming cost V 3 bases and J 3 bases; bases outside gene matches: 9. This CDR3 comprises 17 residues. Germline-derived CDR1 and CDR2 are MGHRA and YSYEKL.

CDR3 bases: TGTGCCAGCAGCTTATGGCCGGATTCACCCCTCCACTTT. Translated: CASSLWPDSPLHF. The rearrangement links TRBV7-2 to TRBJ1-6; D not certain. V lost 2 bases to trimming and J lost 8 bases, with 7 bases between them. The germline V gene has CDR1 SGHTA and CDR2 FQGNSA. The CDR3 consists of 13 residues.

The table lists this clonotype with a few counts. The CDR3 reads CASSSVTGATPHEQFF. The CDR3, as DNA: TGCGCCAGCAGCTCAGTTACAGGGGCGACCCCCCATGAGCAGTTCTTC. The chain uses TRBV5-1 and TRBJ2-1; 7 nucleotides line up with TRBD1. Per the germline V gene, CDR1 is SGHRS and CDR2 is YFSETQ. The CDR3 has 16 amino acids. After removal of 3 bases from V and 8 bases from J, the junction contained 14 bases not matched to a gene.

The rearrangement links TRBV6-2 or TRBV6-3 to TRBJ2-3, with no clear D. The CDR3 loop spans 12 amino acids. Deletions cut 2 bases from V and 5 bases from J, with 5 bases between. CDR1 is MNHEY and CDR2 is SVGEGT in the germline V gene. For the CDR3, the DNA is TGTGCCAGCAGTTACCCCGTAGATACGCAGTATTTT. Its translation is CASSYPVDTQYF.